The rows below give T cell receptor beta chains drawn from one sample of a study of T cell repertoires in ileal Crohn's disease. Sequenced by immunoSEQ multiplex PCR; TCRdb stores in-frame clones only, minus some. The sample shows 15,000 to 20,000 clones, under 95% of them seen only once. Sample: ileal tissue. The origin of the receptors is an adult with Crohn's disease. Both conserved end residues are part of each CDR3. D genes are given only for firm matches. A clone size is listed for some rows: how often the clone was seen (once, few, many), or a class if it is expanded.

v_call: TRBV9; d_call: -; cdr3_length: 12; j_call: TRBJ2-7; clone_size: -; cdr3_nt: TGTGCCAGCAGCCCCGGTGGCTACGAGCAGTACTTC; cdr3_aa: CASSPGGYEQYF
v_call: TRBV19; d_call: TRBD2; cdr3_length: 16; j_call: TRBJ2-2; clone_size: -; cdr3_nt: TGTGCCAGTAGTCCCCGGGGGGTGCAACAAACCGGGGAGCTGTTTTTT; cdr3_aa: CASSPRGVQQTGELFF
v_call: TRBV6-1; d_call: -; cdr3_length: 15; j_call: TRBJ1-6; clone_size: -; cdr3_nt: TGTGCCAGCTGCCCCCTGAGAATGGGCAATTCACCCCTCCACTTT; cdr3_aa: CASCPLRMGNSPLHF
v_call: TRBV10-3; d_call: TRBD2; cdr3_length: 15; j_call: TRBJ2-1; clone_size: -; cdr3_nt: TGTGCCATCAGTGAGTACGGCGGGGGGCAGAATGAGCAGTTCTTC; cdr3_aa: CAISEYGGGQNEQFF
v_call: TRBV6-6; d_call: -; cdr3_length: 12; j_call: TRBJ1-6; clone_size: -; cdr3_nt: TGTGCCAGCAGGGCGACAAATTCACCCCTCCACTTT; cdr3_aa: CASRATNSPLHF
v_call: TRBV4-3; d_call: -; cdr3_length: 15; j_call: TRBJ2-2; clone_size: -; cdr3_nt: TGCGCCAGCAGGATAAACAGGGGAGGCACCGGGGAGCTGTTTTTT; cdr3_aa: CASRINRGGTGELFF
v_call: TRBV5-4; d_call: TRBD1; cdr3_length: 14; j_call: TRBJ2-7; clone_size: -; cdr3_nt: TGTGCCAGCAGCCGCGGACAGGGTACCTACGAGCAGTACTTC; cdr3_aa: CASSRGQGTYEQYF
v_call: TRBV2; d_call: -; cdr3_length: 13; j_call: TRBJ2-5; clone_size: -; cdr3_nt: TGTGCCAGCAGTAAGAACGTGGAGGAGACCCAGTACTTC; cdr3_aa: CASSKNVEETQYF
v_call: TRBV5-1; d_call: -; cdr3_length: 16; j_call: TRBJ2-5; clone_size: -; cdr3_nt: TGCGCCAGCAGACTGATAAGGCCAGGGTACCAAGAGACCCAGTACTTC; cdr3_aa: CASRLIRPGYQETQYF
v_call: TRBV5-1; d_call: TRBD1; cdr3_length: 14; j_call: TRBJ1-2; clone_size: -; cdr3_nt: TGCGCCAGCAGCTTGAGAGGGGGCGACTATGGCTACACCTTC; cdr3_aa: CASSLRGGDYGYTF
v_call: TRBV7-2; d_call: TRBD1; cdr3_length: 15; j_call: TRBJ1-2; clone_size: few; cdr3_nt: TGTGCCAGCAGCTTAGCAACAGGGGTGCGCTATGGCTACACCTTC; cdr3_aa: CASSLATGVRYGYTF
v_call: TRBV9; d_call: TRBD1; cdr3_length: 15; j_call: TRBJ2-7; clone_size: few; cdr3_nt: TGTGCCAGCAGCGTAGAGGCGACAGGGGTCTACGAGCAGTACTTC; cdr3_aa: CASSVEATGVYEQYF
v_call: TRBV7-3; d_call: -; cdr3_length: 14; j_call: TRBJ1-1; clone_size: -; cdr3_nt: TGTGCCAGCAGCAGCGGGGGCGGTAACACTGAAGCTTTCTTT; cdr3_aa: CASSSGGGNTEAFF
v_call: TRBV7-8; d_call: -; cdr3_length: 15; j_call: TRBJ1-4; clone_size: -; cdr3_nt: TGTGCCAGCACCTTAGGGGCAAGACAACATGAAAAACTGTTTTTT; cdr3_aa: CASTLGARQHEKLFF
v_call: TRBV5-4; d_call: -; cdr3_length: 18; j_call: TRBJ2-4; clone_size: -; cdr3_nt: TGTGCCAGCAGCTTAAGAACCCCTAAAAATGTAGCCAAAAACATTCAGTACTTC; cdr3_aa: CASSLRTPKNVAKNIQYF
v_call: TRBV15; d_call: TRBD1; cdr3_length: 15; j_call: TRBJ1-4; clone_size: once; cdr3_nt: TGTGCCACCAGCTCATGGACAGGGCCGTTGGGAAAACTGTTTTTT; cdr3_aa: CATSSWTGPLGKLFF
v_call: TRBV10-1; d_call: -; cdr3_length: 13; j_call: TRBJ1-1; clone_size: -; cdr3_nt: TGCGCCAGCAGGCAGGGGATGAACACTGAAGCTTTCTTT; cdr3_aa: CASRQGMNTEAFF